A selection of T cell receptor beta chains follows, all from one sample in a study of OX40 agonist ivuxolimab in advanced cancers. Sequencing was performed with immunoSEQ multiplex PCR; in TCRdb, only in-frame clones are kept and a portion is missing. Of some 74,000 clones listed, about 91% were seen once; the top ten hold approximately 7%. The material sequenced was CD4+ or CD8+ T cells sorted from blood, taken in a trial of the OX40 agonist ivuxolimab. These TCRs come from an adult with an advanced solid tumor such as melanoma, head and neck, liver or kidney cancer. Both conserved end residues are part of each CDR3. D genes are given only for firm matches. Expanded clones get a size class; other rows say once, few or many, or leave the size out.

v_call	clone_size	j_call	cdr3_length	d_call	cdr3_nt	cdr3_aa
TRBV6-5	NA	TRBJ2-7	15	NA	TGTGCCAGCAGTCAGCCGGGACCAGGAGGGCACGAGCAGTACTTC	CASSQPGPGGHEQYF
TRBV7-3	NA	TRBJ2-7	16	TRBD1	TGTGCCAGCAGCCCGGGACAGGGGGTGAACGCCTACGAGCAGTACTTC	CASSPGQGVNAYEQYF
TRBV19	NA	TRBJ1-3	15	NA	TGTGCCAGTAGTATCGGCCACGACTCTGGAAACACCATATATTTT	CASSIGHDSGNTIYF
TRBV10-3	NA	TRBJ1-5	13	NA	TGTGCCATCAGTGAGTCGGCAGCGGTACCCCAGCATTTT	CAISESAAVPQHF
TRBV5-8	NA	TRBJ2-1	13	TRBD1	TGTGCCAGCAGCTTGTCAGGGGGCGGTGAGCAGTTCTTC	CASSLSGGGEQFF
TRBV18	NA	TRBJ2-7	14	TRBD2	TGTGCCAGCTCACGAGCGGGGCGGTCGGACGAGCAGTACTTC	CASSRAGRSDEQYF
TRBV7-9	NA	TRBJ2-7	13	NA	TGTGCCAGCAGCGGGGGTAGCCCCGACGAGCAGTACTTC	CASSGGSPDEQYF
TRBV19	NA	TRBJ2-3	15	TRBD2	TGTGCCAGTAGTTCGACTAGCGGGACGTCAGATACGCAGTATTTT	CASSSTSGTSDTQYF
TRBV29-1	once	TRBJ2-2	13	NA	TGCAGCGCCCGCACCGAGGGTACCGGGGAGCTGTTTTTT	CSARTEGTGELFF
TRBV19	NA	TRBJ1-4	15	NA	TGTGCCAGTAGTTTTACCGGGACGGTGTCTGAAAAACTGTTTTTT	CASSFTGTVSEKLFF
TRBV6-1	NA	TRBJ1-3	16	NA	TGTGCCAGCAGTGAGCCTCGGGGGATGTCTGGAAACACCATATATTTT	CASSEPRGMSGNTIYF
TRBV20-1	NA	TRBJ1-1	9	NA	TGCAGTGATAATACCGAAGCTTTCTTT	CSDNTEAFF
TRBV28	NA	TRBJ2-5	15	NA	TGTGCCAGCACCCTCCCGTCCAGCGGGCACGAGACCCAGTACTTC	CASTLPSSGHETQYF
TRBV19	NA	TRBJ2-2	15	TRBD2	TGTGCCAGTATCTCATATAGCGGCGGGAGCAGGGAGCTGTTTTTT	CASISYSGGSRELFF
TRBV7-3	NA	TRBJ2-2	12	NA	TGTGCCAGCAGCTTCAGGGATGGGGAGCTGTTTTTT	CASSFRDGELFF
TRBV11-1	NA	TRBJ2-3	14	NA	TGTGCCAGCAGCCCCTGGACGCGGTCAGATACGCAGTATTTT	CASSPWTRSDTQYF
TRBV29-1	NA	TRBJ2-7	11	NA	TGCAGCGTTGAGGTCTCCTACGAGCAGTACTTC	CSVEVSYEQYF
TRBV11-3	NA	TRBJ2-3	12	NA	TGTGCCAGCAGCCGGGCGAAAGATACGCAGTATTTT	CASSRAKDTQYF
TRBV4-1	NA	TRBJ2-1	17	NA	TGCGCCAGCAGCCGAGCGGACCACGCCACGGAGTACAATGAGCAGTTCTTC	CASSRADHATEYNEQFF
TRBV12-5	NA	TRBJ2-1	14	NA	TGTGCTAGTGGTTTGATGGAGATTAAAGCTGAGCAGTTCTTC	CASGLMEIKAEQFF
TRBV29-1	NA	TRBJ1-1	12	NA	TGCAGCGTGGGACGGACAAACACTGAAGCTTTCTTT	CSVGRTNTEAFF
TRBV19	NA	TRBJ1-6	15	TRBD1	TGTGCCAGTAGAGAGGGGGCTGCCTATAATTCACCCCTCCACTTT	CASREGAAYNSPLHF
TRBV5-1	NA	TRBJ1-1	14	NA	TGCGCCAGCAGCTCGGGAGAACTACGCGCTGAAGCTTTCTTT	CASSSGELRAEAFF
TRBV4-2	NA	TRBJ1-3	13	NA	TGTGCCAGCAGCCAACGGCCAACGGACACCATATATTTT	CASSQRPTDTIYF
TRBV4-2	NA	TRBJ2-3	13	NA	TGTGCCAGCAGCCAAGATCGGGGGGATACGCAGTATTTT	CASSQDRGDTQYF
TRBV4-1	NA	TRBJ2-4	17	NA	TGCGCCAGCAGCCAAGAGGCGGTGGGGGCGGGCAAAAACATTCAGTACTTC	CASSQEAVGAGKNIQYF
TRBV18	NA	TRBJ2-6	14	NA	TGTGCCAGCTCACCAGATTCAGGGGCCAACGTCCTGACTTTC	CASSPDSGANVLTF
TRBV7-3	NA	TRBJ1-1	15	NA	TGTGCCAGCAGCTGGGGTACCGGGGGACGGACTGAAGCTTTCTTT	CASSWGTGGRTEAFF
TRBV10-3	once	TRBJ1-1	13	NA	TGTGCCATCAGGTGGGGGGAAAACACTGAAGCTTTCTTT	CAIRWGENTEAFF
TRBV19	once	TRBJ2-5	13	NA	TGTGCCAGTAGTACCTCGGGGCCGGAGACCCAGTACTTC	CASSTSGPETQYF
TRBV2	NA	TRBJ2-5	14	TRBD2	TGTGCCAGCGGGGGATTGACGGGGGGAGAGACCCAGTACTTC	CASGGLTGGETQYF
TRBV9	NA	TRBJ2-3	15	NA	TGTGCCAGCAGCGTATCGGACTACTTCACAGATACGCAGTATTTT	CASSVSDYFTDTQYF
TRBV5-1	NA	TRBJ2-3	16	TRBD2	TGCGCCAGCAGACTAGCGGGAGGTAGGGGGACAGATACGCAGTATTTT	CASRLAGGRGTDTQYF
TRBV5-5	NA	TRBJ2-7	14	NA	TGTGCCAGCAGCTTGGGAACAGGATTCTACGAGCAGTACTTC	CASSLGTGFYEQYF
TRBV19	once	TRBJ2-1	12	NA	TGTGCCAGTAGTAGCGGCAGAGATGAGCAGTTCTTC	CASSSGRDEQFF
TRBV7-6	NA	TRBJ2-5	13	NA	TGTGCCAGCAGCTTAGGGGCAAGAGAGACCCAGTACTTC	CASSLGARETQYF
TRBV5-4	NA	TRBJ2-7	14	NA	TGTGCCAGCAGCCCGGGACTGGCTTCCTACGAGCAGTACTTC	CASSPGLASYEQYF
TRBV9	NA	TRBJ2-5	16	TRBD1	TGTGCCAGCAGCCCTCGACAGGGGCTGCCCCAAGAGACCCAGTACTTC	CASSPRQGLPQETQYF
TRBV19	NA	TRBJ2-5	12	NA	TGTGCCAGTAGGGGGGTTGGGGAGACCCAGTACTTC	CASRGVGETQYF
TRBV27	NA	TRBJ1-1	13	NA	TGTGCCAGCAGTTTGGCAGGGGCCACTGAAGCTTTCTTT	CASSLAGATEAFF
TRBV5-1	NA	TRBJ2-7	15	TRBD1	TGCGCCAGCAGCTCCGGACAGGGCCTCTCGTACGAGCAGTACTTC	CASSSGQGLSYEQYF
TRBV7-3	NA	TRBJ2-3	15	NA	TGTGCCAGCAGCTTATGGTCGCAGAGCACAGATACGCAGTATTTT	CASSLWSQSTDTQYF
TRBV5-4	NA	TRBJ2-5	15	NA	TGTGCCAGCAGCCCCTCATTGCGGGAAAAAGAGACCCAGTACTTC	CASSPSLREKETQYF
TRBV7-9	NA	TRBJ2-7	11	NA	TGTGCCAGCAGCTCCGGCCCGGAGCAGTACTTC	CASSSGPEQYF
TRBV7-9	few	TRBJ2-1	12	NA	TGTGCCAGCAGCTTAGGGACGACCCAGCAGTTCTTC	CASSLGTTQQFF
TRBV30	NA	TRBJ2-1	13	TRBD2	TGTGCCTGGGGGATGCTAGCGGGAGGTGAGCAGTTCTTC	CAWGMLAGGEQFF
TRBV11-2	NA	TRBJ2-2	13	NA	TGTGCCAGCAGCCAGGGCTACACCGGGGAGCTGTTTTTT	CASSQGYTGELFF
TRBV13	NA	TRBJ2-7	14	NA	TGTGCCAGCAGCTTAGGCCGGCAGCCCTACGAGCAGTACTTC	CASSLGRQPYEQYF
TRBV7-6	NA	TRBJ1-2	14	TRBD1	TGTGCCAGCAGCCCTACCGGGACAGGGGATGGCTACACCTTC	CASSPTGTGDGYTF
TRBV19	NA	TRBJ1-5	16	NA	TGTGCCAGTAGGACCGATACAGGGTCTAGCAATCAGCCCCAGCATTTT	CASRTDTGSSNQPQHF
TRBV19	NA	TRBJ2-7	13	NA	TGTGCCAGTAGTCGTCAGGGGACGAACGAGCAGTACTTC	CASSRQGTNEQYF
TRBV5-1	NA	TRBJ1-4	14	TRBD1	TGCGCCAGCAGCGAGGGACAGGGTGTCGAAAAACTGTTTTTT	CASSEGQGVEKLFF
TRBV9	NA	TRBJ2-5	17	TRBD2	TGTGCCAGCAGCGTAGACCCTTCGGGAGGACTTCAAGAGACCCAGTACTTC	CASSVDPSGGLQETQYF
TRBV9	NA	TRBJ1-5	15	TRBD1	TGTGCCAGCAGCGCTGGTGGGACAGGGGTGGAGCCCCAGCATTTT	CASSAGGTGVEPQHF